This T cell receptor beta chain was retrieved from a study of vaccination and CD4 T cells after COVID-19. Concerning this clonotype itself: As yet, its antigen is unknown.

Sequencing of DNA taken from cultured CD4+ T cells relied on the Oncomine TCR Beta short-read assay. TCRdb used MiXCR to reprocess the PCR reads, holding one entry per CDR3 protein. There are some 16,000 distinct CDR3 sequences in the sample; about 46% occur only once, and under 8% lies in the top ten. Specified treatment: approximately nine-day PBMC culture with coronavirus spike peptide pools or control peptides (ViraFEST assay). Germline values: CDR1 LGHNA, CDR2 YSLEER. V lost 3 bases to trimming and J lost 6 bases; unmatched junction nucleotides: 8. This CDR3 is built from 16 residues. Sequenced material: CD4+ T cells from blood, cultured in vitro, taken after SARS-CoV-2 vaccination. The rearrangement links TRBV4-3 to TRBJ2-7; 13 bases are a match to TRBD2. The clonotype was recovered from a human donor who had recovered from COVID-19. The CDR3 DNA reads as TGCGCCAGCAGCCATTTTGGACTAGCGGGAGATAGCGAGCAGTACTTC. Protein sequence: CASSHFGLAGDSEQYF.